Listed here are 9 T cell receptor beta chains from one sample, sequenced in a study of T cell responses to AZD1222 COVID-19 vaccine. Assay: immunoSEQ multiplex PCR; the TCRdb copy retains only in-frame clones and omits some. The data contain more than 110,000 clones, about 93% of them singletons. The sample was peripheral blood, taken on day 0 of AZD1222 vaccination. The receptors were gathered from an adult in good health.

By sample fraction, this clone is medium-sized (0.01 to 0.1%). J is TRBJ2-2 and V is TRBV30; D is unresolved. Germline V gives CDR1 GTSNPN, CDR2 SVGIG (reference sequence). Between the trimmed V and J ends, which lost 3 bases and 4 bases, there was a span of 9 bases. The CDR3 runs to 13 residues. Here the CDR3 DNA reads TGTGCCTGGAGAGACACCCCCACCGGGGAGCTGTTTTTT. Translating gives CAWRDTPTGELFF.

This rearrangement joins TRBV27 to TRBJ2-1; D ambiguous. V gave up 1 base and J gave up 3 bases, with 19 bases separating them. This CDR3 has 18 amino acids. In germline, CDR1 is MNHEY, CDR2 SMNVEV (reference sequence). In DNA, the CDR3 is TGTGCCAGCAGTTTATTGTCGGAGCTACTACCAAACTACAATGAGCAGTTCTTC. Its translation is CASSLLSELLPNYNEQFF.

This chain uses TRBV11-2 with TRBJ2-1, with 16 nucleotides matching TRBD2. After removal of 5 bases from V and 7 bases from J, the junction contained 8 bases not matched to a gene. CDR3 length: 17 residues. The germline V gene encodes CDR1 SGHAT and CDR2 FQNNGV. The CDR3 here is CASSHGTSGRVRNEQFF. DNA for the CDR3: TGTGCCAGCAGCCACGGGACTAGCGGGAGGGTAAGGAATGAGCAGTTCTTC.

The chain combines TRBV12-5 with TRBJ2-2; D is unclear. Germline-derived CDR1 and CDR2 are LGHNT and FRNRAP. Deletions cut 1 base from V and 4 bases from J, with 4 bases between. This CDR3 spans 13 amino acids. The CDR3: CASGLAPTGELFF. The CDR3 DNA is TGTGCTAGTGGTTTGGCCCCCACCGGGGAGCTGTTTTTT.

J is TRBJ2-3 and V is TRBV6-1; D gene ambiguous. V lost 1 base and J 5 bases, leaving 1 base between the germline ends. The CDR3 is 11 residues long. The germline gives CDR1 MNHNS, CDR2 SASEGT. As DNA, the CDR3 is TGTGCCAGCAGTGAAGGAGATACGCAGTATTTT. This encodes CASSEGDTQYF.

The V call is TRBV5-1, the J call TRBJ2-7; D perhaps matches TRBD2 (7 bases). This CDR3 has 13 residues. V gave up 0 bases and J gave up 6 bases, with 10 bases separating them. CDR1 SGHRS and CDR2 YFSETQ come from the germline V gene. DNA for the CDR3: TGCGCCAGCAGCTTGGACGGGGGGCGCGAGCAGTACTTC. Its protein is CASSLDGGREQYF.

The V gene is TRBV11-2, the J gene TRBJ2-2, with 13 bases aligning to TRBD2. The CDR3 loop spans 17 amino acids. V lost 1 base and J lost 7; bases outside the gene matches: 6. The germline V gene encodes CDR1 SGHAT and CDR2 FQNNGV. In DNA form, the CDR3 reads TGTGCCAGCAGCTTAGGACTAGCGGGAGGTTTAGGCGGGGAGCTGTTTTTT. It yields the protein CASSLGLAGGLGGELFF.

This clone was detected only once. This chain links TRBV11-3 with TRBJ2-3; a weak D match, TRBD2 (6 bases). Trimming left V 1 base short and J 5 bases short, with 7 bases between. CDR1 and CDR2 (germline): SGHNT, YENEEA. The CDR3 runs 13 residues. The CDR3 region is CASSLGAGDTQYF. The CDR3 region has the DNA TGTGCCAGCAGCTTAGGAGCGGGAGATACGCAGTATTTT.

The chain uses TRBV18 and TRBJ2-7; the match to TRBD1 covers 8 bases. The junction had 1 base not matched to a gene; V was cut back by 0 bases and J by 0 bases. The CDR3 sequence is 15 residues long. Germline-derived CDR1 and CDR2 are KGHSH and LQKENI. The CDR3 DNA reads TGTGCCAGCTCACCACCGACAGGGGACTCCTACGAGCAGTACTTC. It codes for CASSPPTGDSYEQYF.